This TCR beta chain is drawn from a study of blood T cell repertoires in COVID-19. Study information: There were acute and convalescent COVID-19 samples, and they came from the United States, Italy and Spain. From T cells, B-cell-depleted T cells, or PBMCs came the material, which was cDNA or gDNA.

Produced via immunoSEQ multiplex PCR; TCRdb's table is partial and in-frame only. The table records 35,000 to 40,000 clones, roughly nine tenths of them present only once. The sample consisted of peripheral blood. The clonotype originates from a man aged 70-80 years with acute or convalescent COVID-19.

The CDR3 nucleotides read TGTGCCAGCAGCTTAGAGGTGGTTGGAGTGCTCACCTACACTGAAGCTTTCTTT. Protein sequence: CASSLEVVGVLTYTEAFF. This sequence joins TRBV7-2 and TRBJ1-1; D unclear. The CDR3 has 18 residues. V dropped 1 base and J dropped 3 bases, with 21 bases sitting between them. CDR1 is SGHTA and CDR2 is FQGNSA in the germline V gene.